The entry that follows covers one T cell receptor (beta chain) sequence. Antigen unknown. In germline, CDR1 is DFQATT, CDR2 SNEGSKA (reference sequence). CDR3 length: 14 amino acids. V lost 6 bases and J lost 6; bases outside the gene matches: 9. The data originate from a study of T cell repertoires in cytomegalovirus infection. Study as a whole: TCR beta signatures that were public indicated CMV infection and matching HLA type.

Study results and limitations: HLA-C-restricted CMV clonotypes gave the most frequent clonotype in two of eight donors. Summed public TCR beta family frequency identified CMV carriers bearing the relevant HLA.

TCRdb passed the reads through MiXCR, listing each CDR3 protein once. The sample lists roughly 720,000 distinct CDR3 sequences; about a third were seen once. The J gene is TRBJ2-2, the V gene TRBV20-1; TRBD2 aligns across 8 bases. What was sequenced was PBMCs. The sequence derives from a human donor in good health (CMV status not recorded). Some clones in this sample may be carry-over from other donors' samples. The CDR3 spells CSALRGGRAGELFF. The DNA of the CDR3 is TGCAGTGCCCTTCGGGGGGGGCGGGCCGGGGAGCTGTTTTTT.